What follows describes a single TCR beta chain. The data originate from a study of T cell responses to AZD1222 COVID-19 vaccine. The table came from immunoSEQ multiplex PCR; TCRdb's copy has only in-frame clones and leaves some out. The repertoire holds approximately 79,000 clones, with about 86% as singletons. The CDR3 is made up of 11 amino acids. Trimming shortened V by 3 bases and J by 11 bases, and 12 bases separated the two germline ends. The V gene's germline CDR1 is SGHDT and CDR2 YYEEEE. This receptor was obtained from an adult in good health. This chain connects TRBV5-6 to TRBJ2-7; possibly TRBD1 for D (5 bases). Sequencing was performed on peripheral blood, taken on day 0 of AZD1222 vaccination. Here the CDR3 DNA reads TGTGCCAGCAGCTCCTGGAACAGGAAGTACTTC. This translates into CASSSWNRKYF.